This TCR beta chain was retrieved from a study of T cells expressing NK-cell markers. About the study: The authors derived TCR beta repertoires from sorted CD3+CD56+NKG2C+, CD3+CD56+NKG2C- and CD3+CD56-NKG2C+ T cells. Sequenced donors, eight in total, included seven who were HCMV-seropositive and one who was seronegative. Study outcomes and limitations: Nothing established the HCMV specificity of expanded NKG2C+ T cell clones.

For this clonotype: Antigen unknown.

This CDR3 has 16 amino acids. Germline V gene sequence: CDR1 SGHRS, CDR2 YFSETQ. 5'RACE template switching with UMIs generated TCR beta cDNA. No DNA is given; TCRdb re-called the 5' RACE reads and lists each CDR3 protein once. The sample table includes about 160,000 distinct CDR3 sequences. The material sequenced was blood T cells: a sorted CD56 or NKG2C T cell subset, CD4+ or CD8+ T cells, or bulk PBMC T cells (not recorded which). The chain couples TRBV5-1 to TRBJ2-3; with no DNA, the TCRdb D assignment of TRBD2 cannot be verified. This receptor was taken from a woman aged 18-70 years in good health. Here the CDR3 reads CASSQAGTSGMDTQYF.